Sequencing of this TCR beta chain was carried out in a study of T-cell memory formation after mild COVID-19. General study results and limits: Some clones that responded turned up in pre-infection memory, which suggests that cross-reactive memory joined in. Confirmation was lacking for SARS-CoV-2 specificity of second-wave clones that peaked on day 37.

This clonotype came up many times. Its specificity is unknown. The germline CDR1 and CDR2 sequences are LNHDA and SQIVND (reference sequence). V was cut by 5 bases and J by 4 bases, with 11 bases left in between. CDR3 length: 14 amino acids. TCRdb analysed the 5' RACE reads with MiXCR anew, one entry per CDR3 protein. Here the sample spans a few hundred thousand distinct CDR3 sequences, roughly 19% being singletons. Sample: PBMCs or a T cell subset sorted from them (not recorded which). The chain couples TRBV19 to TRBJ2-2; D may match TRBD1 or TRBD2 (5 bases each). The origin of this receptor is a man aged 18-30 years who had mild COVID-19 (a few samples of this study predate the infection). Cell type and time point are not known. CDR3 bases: TGTGCCAGTAGTCCGGGACCCACCACCGGGGAGCTGTTTTTT. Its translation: CASSPGPTTGELFF.